Listed here are 8 T cell receptor beta chains from one sample, sequenced in a study of cytomegalovirus exposure and HLA in healthy donors. Primers included in the PCR were 60 Vbeta and 13 Jbeta primers. TCRdb's copy holds only in-frame clones and misses some; the assay was immunoSEQ multiplex PCR. The sample lists over 100,000 clones, roughly 80% occurring once. What was sequenced was PBMCs. Receptors originate from a female donor in good health and CMV-seronegative.

This chain joins TRBV5-8 and TRBJ2-5, with 13 bases identical to TRBD2. The CDR3 has 15 residues. CDR1 is SGHTS, CDR2 YDEGEE, per germline. Losses at the gene ends were 3 bases for V and 5 bases for J; bases not matched to a gene: 4. Written as DNA, the CDR3 is TGTGCCAGCAGCTCGGGACTAGCGGGGTCGGAGACCCAGTACTTC. Translating it yields CASSSGLAGSETQYF.

The table lists this clone with a few counts. The chain links TRBV5-8 to TRBJ1-2; D unresolved. Trimming stripped 4 bases from V and 4 bases from J, with 11 bases between. The CDR3 has 13 residues. CDR1 is SGHTS, CDR2 YDEGEE, per germline. The CDR3 DNA reads as TGTGCCAGCAGCCCCGATCGGGGCTATGGCTACACCTTC. Its translation: CASSPDRGYGYTF.

The chain links TRBV19 to TRBJ2-3; D possibly corresponds to TRBD1 (6 bases). In germline, CDR1 is LNHDA, CDR2 SQIVND (reference sequence). V gave up 0 bases and J gave up 3 bases, with 16 bases separating them. The CDR3 extends over 17 amino acids. The CDR3: CASSIDLLGAETDTQYF. The CDR3 coding sequence is TGTGCCAGTAGTATAGATCTATTGGGGGCAGAAACAGATACGCAGTATTTT. Full variable domain (rest looked up from reference TRBV19 and TRBJ2-3): DGGITQSPKYLFRKEGQNVTLSCEQNLNHDAMYWYRQDPGQGLRLIYYSQIVNDFQKGDIAEGYSVSREKKESFPLTVTSAQKNPTAFYLCASSIDLLGAETDTQYFGPGTRLTVL.

The rearrangement links TRBV9 to TRBJ1-6; tentatively, D is TRBD1 (5 bases). V was trimmed by 1 base and J by 9 bases, leaving 14 bases between them. There are 15 residues in the CDR3. The germline gives CDR1 SGDLS, CDR2 YYNGEE. The CDR3 reads CASSVSGGEGSPLHF. The CDR3 DNA follows: TGTGCCAGCAGCGTATCCGGGGGAGAGGGTTCACCCCTCCACTTT. The variable domain in full, with the rest retrieved from reference TRBV9 and TRBJ1-6, is DSGVTQTPKHLITATGQRVTLRCSPRSGDLSVYWYQQSLDQGLQFLIQYYNGEERAKGNILERFSAQQFPDLHSELNLSSLELGDSALYFCASSVSGGEGSPLHFGNGTRLTVT.

The chain couples TRBV30 to TRBJ1-4; possible D gene TRBD1, 6 bases. V lost 2 bases and J lost 6, with 16 bases in between. CDR3 size: 15 residues. Germline V gene sequence: CDR1 GTSNPN, CDR2 SVGIG (reference sequence). This CDR3 reads CAWSLGGSSYEKLFF. In nucleotides, the CDR3 is TGTGCCTGGAGTCTAGGGGGATCTTCTTATGAAAAACTGTTTTTT.

This chain links TRBV11-3 with TRBJ2-6; possible D gene TRBD2, 7 bases. This CDR3 has 19 residues. In germline, CDR1 is SGHNT, CDR2 YENEEA. The V end lost 1 base, the J end lost 0 bases, and 16 bases lay between the germline ends. CDR3 loop: CASSLGRGGRGSGANVLTF. In DNA, the CDR3 is TGTGCCAGCAGCTTAGGGAGGGGGGGCAGAGGCTCTGGGGCCAACGTCCTGACTTTC. Full variable domain (rest looked up from reference TRBV11-3 and TRBJ2-6): EAGVVQSPRYKIIEKKQPVAFWCNPISGHNTLYWYLQNLGQGPELLIRYENEEAVDDSQLPKDRFSAERLKGVDSTLKIQPAELGDSAVYLCASSLGRGGRGSGANVLTFGAGSRLTVL.

V and J are TRBV5-1 and TRBJ1-1; D unresolved. Germline CDR1 reads SGHRS; CDR2 reads YFSETQ. The CDR3 has 16 amino acids. Trimming removed 0 bases at V and 1 base at J, with 13 bases between. CDR3: CASSLGRGMGNTEAFF. Written as DNA, the CDR3 is TGCGCCAGCAGCTTGGGACGGGGTATGGGGAACACTGAAGCTTTCTTT.

The gene calls are TRBV7-9 and TRBJ1-2; 9 positions match TRBD1. CDR1 and CDR2 from the germline V gene are SEHNR and FQNEAQ (reference sequence). The CDR3 loop spans 14 amino acids. Trimming removed 1 base from V and 8 bases from J; junction bases left unmatched: 5. The CDR3 region is CASSLEGDRAGYTF. The CDR3 DNA reads TGTGCCAGCAGCTTAGAGGGGGACAGGGCCGGCTACACCTTC.